The clone carrying this T cell receptor beta chain was detected only once. TCRdb keeps only in-frame clones here, not all; method: immunoSEQ multiplex PCR. The table has about 60,000 clones, roughly 92% seen once. The CDR3 spans 16 residues. Trimming took 5 bases from V and 4 from J; bases not matched to a gene: 10. Germline lookup yields CDR1 SGHVS and CDR2 FQNEAQ. The entry originates in a study of T cell changes during pregnancy in multiple sclerosis. The specimen comprised peripheral blood, sampled in the first trimester of pregnancy. The rearrangement links TRBV7-8 to TRBJ1-3, with 8 nucleotides matching TRBD1. The sequence derives from a female donor with multiple sclerosis, enrolled in a pregnancy study. The CDR3 region has the DNA TGTGCCAGCAGCGAATCCCCAGGGGGCGCGGGAAACACCATATATTTT. Translated, it gives CASSESPGGAGNTIYF. Drawing the rest from reference TRBV7-8 and TRBJ1-3, the complete variable domain is GAGVSQSPRYKVAKRGQDVALRCDPISGHVSLFWYQQALGQGPEFLTYFQNEAQLDKSGLPSDRFFAERPEGSVSTLKIQRTQQEDSAVYLCASSESPGGAGNTIYFGEGSWLTVV.